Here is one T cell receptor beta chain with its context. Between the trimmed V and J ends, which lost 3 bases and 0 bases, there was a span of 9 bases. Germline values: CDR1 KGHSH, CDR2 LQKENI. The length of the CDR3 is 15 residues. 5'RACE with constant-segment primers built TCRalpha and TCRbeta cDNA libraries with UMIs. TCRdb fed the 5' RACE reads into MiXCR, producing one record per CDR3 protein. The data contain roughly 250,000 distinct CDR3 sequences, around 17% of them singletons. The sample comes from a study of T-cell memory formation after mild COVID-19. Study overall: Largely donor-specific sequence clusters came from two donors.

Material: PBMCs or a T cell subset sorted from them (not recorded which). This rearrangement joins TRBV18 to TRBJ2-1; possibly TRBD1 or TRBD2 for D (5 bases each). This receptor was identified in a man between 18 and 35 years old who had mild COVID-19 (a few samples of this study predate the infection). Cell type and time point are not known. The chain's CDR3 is CASSPPGLSYNEQFF. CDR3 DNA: TGTGCCAGCTCACCCCCGGGGCTCTCCTACAATGAGCAGTTCTTC.